This TCR beta chain was recorded in a study of blood T cell repertoires in COVID-19. On the study more broadly: COVID-19 samples collected from the United States, Italy and Spain covered acute and convalescent phases. PBMCs, B-cell-depleted T cells, or T cells provided the cDNA or gDNA that made up the material.

Original processing notes: Amplifying reference gene primers gave estimates of nucleated cell counts. The method was immunoSEQ multiplex PCR; TCRdb's version includes in-frame clones alone and lacks a portion of them. D and trimming were read from the DNA, whereas the V and J calls and clone size are those reported in that table. The sample lists 200,000 to 300,000 clones; less than 90% were seen once. This TCR was sampled from a man aged 25-40 years with active or convalescent COVID-19. Specimen: peripheral blood.

CDR3 DNA: TGTGCCAGCAGTCCCTCCTACCACAGGGCTGGCTACACCTTC. This gives the protein CASSPSYHRAGYTF. This chain links TRBV27 with TRBJ1-2, with D maybe TRBD1 (6 bases). Germline loops: CDR1 MNHEY, CDR2 SMNVEV (reference sequence). V lost 5 bases, J lost 7 bases, and 17 bases lay in between. The CDR3 length is 14 residues.